One sample yielded the 30 T cell receptor beta chains listed below, sequenced in a study of blood T cell repertoires in COVID-19. The repertoire was sequenced with immunoSEQ multiplex PCR; TCRdb's copy has only in-frame clones and lacks some. The sample yields 60,000 or so clones, roughly 90% seen once. The specimen sequenced was peripheral blood. The origin of the receptors is a man in his 60s with active COVID-19.

The chain joins TRBV2 to TRBJ1-4; 11 positions match TRBD1. The CDR3 length is 14 residues. V lost 8 bases to trimming and J lost 8 bases; unmatched junction nucleotides: 7. Looked up from germline, CDR1 is SNHLY and CDR2 is FYNNEI. Written as DNA, the CDR3 is TGTGCCAGCTCCGGACAGGGGGCGAACGAAAAACTGTTTTTT. Protein sequence: CASSGQGANEKLFF.

The chain combines TRBV6-4 with TRBJ2-6; 8 bases are a match to TRBD1. This CDR3 comprises 18 residues. V lost 0 bases and J lost 3; bases outside the gene matches: 7. Germline V gene lookup returns CDR1 MRHNA and CDR2 SNTAGT. CDR3 in amino acids: CASSDSARGRSGANVLTF. The CDR3 bases are TGTGCCAGCAGTGACTCTGCCAGGGGGCGCAGTGGGGCCAACGTCCTGACTTTC.

V and J are TRBV28 and TRBJ1-3; 10 bases agree with TRBD1. V shed 2 bases, J shed 2 bases, and the junction held 3 bases outside the gene matches. CDR3 length: 16 residues. CDR1 is MDHEN and CDR2 is SYDVKM in the germline V gene. The CDR3 spells CASSLPGQGPGNTIYF. The CDR3 nucleotides are TGTGCCAGCAGTTTACCGGGACAGGGGCCTGGAAACACCATATATTTT.

The V and J genes are TRBV10-2 and TRBJ2-7; 10 bases map to TRBD1. The CDR3 runs to 14 residues. Losses at the gene ends were 6 bases for V and 2 bases for J; bases not matched to a gene: 4. Germline V gene sequence: CDR1 WSHSY, CDR2 SAAADI. CDR3 sequence: CASRATGGPYEQYF. The CDR3 DNA sequence: TGCGCCAGCAGGGCGACAGGGGGCCCCTACGAGCAGTACTTC.

The rearrangement joins TRBV7-2 to TRBJ2-7, with TRBD2 matching 11 bases. Trimming at V came to 5 bases and at J to 4 bases, leaving 13 bases not matched to a gene. CDR3 size: 17 residues. The germline gives CDR1 SGHTA, CDR2 FQGNSA. CDR3 residues: CASSPVAGGLAVYEQYF. The DNA of the CDR3 is TGTGCCAGCAGCCCAGTCGCCGGGGGACTAGCGGTATACGAGCAGTACTTC.

The rearrangement uses TRBV2 and TRBJ2-1; 10 nucleotides line up with TRBD2. CDR1 is SNHLY, CDR2 FYNNEI, per germline. The CDR3 extends over 15 amino acids. The junction had 2 bases not matched to a gene; V was cut back by 2 bases and J by 4 bases. The DNA for the CDR3 is TGTGCCAGCAGTGAAAAGCGGGGGGGTTACAATGAGCAGTTCTTC. It specifies CASSEKRGGYNEQFF.

The rearrangement joins TRBV10-3 to TRBJ2-7; TRBD1 might be the D (5 bases). Between the trimmed V and J ends, which lost 3 bases and 0 bases, there was a span of 15 bases. Germline CDR1 and CDR2: ENHRY and SYGVKD. CDR3 length: 16 residues. CDR3 in amino acids: CAISDSRDTGSYEQYF. The DNA of the CDR3 is TGTGCCATCAGTGATAGTAGGGATACAGGCTCCTACGAGCAGTACTTC.

This clone appeared a single time. The CDR3 is CASSKVSGITQTQYF. In nucleotides, the CDR3 is TGTGCCAGCAGCAAGGTTAGCGGGATAACTCAGACCCAGTACTTC. The chain has TRBV21-1 and TRBJ2-5; TRBD2, the table's D call, was not compared with the DNA. TRBV21-1 is a recognized pseudogene. There are 15 residues in the CDR3.

The chain couples TRBV1 to TRBJ2-7; TRBD2 reflects the table's D call only, with no check against the DNA. TRBV1 is shown as a pseudogene. This CDR3 region has 20 residues. The CDR3 region has the DNA TGCACCAGCAGCCAAGATAGGGGAAAAGCGGGAAGTTCCCAGAGGTACGAGCAGTACTTC. Its translation: CTSSQDRGKAGSSQRYEQYF.

The rearrangement uses TRBV7-2 and TRBJ2-1; tentatively, D is TRBD1 (6 bases). CDR3 length: 14 residues. Trimming took 5 bases from V and 3 from J, leaving 11 bases between them. Germline loops: CDR1 SGHTA, CDR2 FQGNSA. The CDR3, as DNA: TGTGCCAGCAGCACCCGCAGGGGCTACAATGAGCAGTTCTTC. Its protein product is CASSTRRGYNEQFF.

This clone occurred once. The V call is TRBV6-4, the J call TRBJ1-2; D is uncertain. V shed 5 bases and J shed 8 bases, with 15 bases lying between them. Germline V CDR1 and CDR2: MRHNA, SNTAGT. The CDR3 is made up of 13 amino acids. The CDR3 DNA is TGTGCCAGCAGTCTGACGGGAATCGGAGGCTACACCTTC. It yields the protein CASSLTGIGGYTF.

The chain employs TRBV13 and TRBJ1-5; weak D call: TRBD1 (5 bases). CDR1 is PRHDT, CDR2 FYEKMQ, per germline (reference sequence). CDR3 length: 15 amino acids. Trimming took 5 bases from V and 5 from J, leaving 16 bases between them. DNA of the CDR3: TGTGCCAGCAGCCTCCGGGGGAGCGTAGATCAGCCCCAGCATTTT. Protein sequence: CASSLRGSVDQPQHF. The full variable domain, rest sourced from reference TRBV13 and TRBJ1-5, is AAGVIQSPRHLIKEKRETATLKCYPIPRHDTVYWYQQGPGQDPQFLISFYEKMQSDKGSIPDRFSAQQFSDYHSELNMSSLELGDSALYFCASSLRGSVDQPQHFGDGTRLSIL.

V and J are TRBV13 and TRBJ2-7; 13 positions agree with TRBD2. There are 15 residues in the CDR3. CDR1 is PRHDT and CDR2 is FYEKMQ in the germline V gene (reference sequence). Trimming at V came to 3 bases and at J to 7 bases, leaving 6 bases not matched to a gene. The CDR3 bases are TGTGCCAGCAGCTTTACGGGACTAGCGGGGTGGGAGCAGTACTTC. It specifies CASSFTGLAGWEQYF.

J is TRBJ2-7 and V is TRBV11-3; weak D call: TRBD1 (6 bases). V was trimmed by 0 bases and J by 3 bases, leaving 6 bases between them. There are 13 residues in the CDR3. Germline V gene sequence: CDR1 SGHNT, CDR2 YENEEA. The CDR3: CASSLEQGYEQYF. The CDR3 nucleotides read TGTGCCAGCAGCTTAGAACAGGGCTACGAGCAGTACTTC.

The rearrangement uses TRBV5-6 and TRBJ2-7; 11 nucleotides align to TRBD2. Germline CDR1 is SGHDT and CDR2 is YYEEEE. This CDR3 spans 15 amino acids. Trimming at V came to 3 bases and at J to 3 bases, leaving 5 bases not matched to a gene. The DNA for the CDR3 is TGTGCCAGCAGCTCGGGTGGGACTAGCGGCTACGAGCAGTACTTC. It codes for CASSSGGTSGYEQYF. The variable domain in full, with the rest retrieved from reference TRBV5-6 and TRBJ2-7, is DAGVTQSPTHLIKTRGQQVTLRCSPKSGHDTVSWYQQALGQGPQFIFQYYEEEERQRGNFPDRFSGHQFPNYSSELNVNALLLGDSALYLCASSSGGTSGYEQYFGPGTRLTVT.

The chain recombines TRBV28 with TRBJ2-1, with TRBD1 matching 7 bases. The CDR3 length is 14 residues. The J segment lost 7 bases and the V segment lost 7 bases, leaving 10 bases of the junction unmatched. The germline V gene has CDR1 MDHEN and CDR2 SYDVKM. The CDR3 DNA is TGTGCCAGCATGGCTGGACAGGTCGGGAATGAGCAGTTCTTC. This translates into CASMAGQVGNEQFF.

The chain combines TRBV11-2 with TRBJ1-5, with no clear D. The CDR3 extends over 16 amino acids. Germline loops: CDR1 SGHAT, CDR2 FQNNGV. Trimming took 2 bases from V and 9 from J, leaving 20 bases between them. The CDR3 protein is CASSLSAAGVGGPQHF. CDR3 DNA sequence: TGTGCCAGCAGCTTATCCGCTGCGGGAGTTGGTGGGCCCCAGCATTTT.

J is TRBJ1-1 and V is TRBV5-1; D is unresolved. CDR1 is SGHRS and CDR2 is YFSETQ in the germline V gene. Trimming stripped 1 base from V and 0 bases from J, with 7 bases between. This CDR3 has 14 residues. CDR3 DNA sequence: TGCGCCAGCAGCTTGCAGTCAATGAACACTGAAGCTTTCTTT. Translating gives CASSLQSMNTEAFF. Based on the CDR3 plus reference TRBV5-1 and TRBJ1-1, the full variable domain is KAGVTQTPRYLIKTRGQQVTLSCSPISGHRSVSWYQQTPGQGLQFLFEYFSETQRNKGNFPGRFSGRQFSNSRSEMNVSTLELGDSALYLCASSLQSMNTEAFFGQGTRLTVV.

This sequence joins TRBV7-3 and TRBJ1-3; 7 nucleotides line up with TRBD1. The CDR3 runs 10 residues. V lost 1 base and J lost 15; bases outside the gene matches: 0. Germline V gene data show CDR1 as SGHTA and CDR2 as FQGTGA. CDR3 in amino acids: CASSLRDRYF. In DNA, the CDR3 is TGTGCCAGCAGCTTAAGGGACAGATATTTT.

This clone has only one observation. CDR3 sequence reads: CASSPRLAGGHDNEQFF. Here the CDR3 DNA reads TGCGCCAGCAGCCCGCGACTAGCGGGGGGCCACGACAATGAGCAGTTCTTC. The chain joins TRBV4-1 to TRBJ2-1; 13 bases are shared with TRBD2. CDR1 MGHRA and CDR2 YSYEKL come from the germline V gene. Trimming cost V 4 bases and J 5 bases; bases outside gene matches: 8. This CDR3 has 17 amino acids.

The V and J genes are TRBV9 and TRBJ1-1; possibly TRBD1 for D (5 bases). The CDR3 spans 12 residues. V was cut by 3 bases and J by 10 bases, with 13 bases left in between. Looked up from germline, CDR1 is SGDLS and CDR2 is YYNGEE. This CDR3 is CASSGPTQGAFF. CDR3 nucleotides: TGTGCCAGCAGCGGACCAACCCAGGGAGCTTTCTTT.

The chain recombines TRBV5-8 with TRBJ1-3; D unclear. Trimming took 0 bases from V and 4 from J, leaving 11 bases between them. This CDR3 is built from 15 residues. Germline CDR1 SGHTS, CDR2 YDEGEE. CDR3: CASSLDSGYGNTIYF. DNA of the CDR3: TGTGCCAGCAGCTTGGACAGCGGCTACGGAAACACCATATATTTT.

V gene TRBV28 combines with J gene TRBJ2-1; 13 bases are shared with TRBD2. V lost 6 bases to trimming and J lost 5 bases; unmatched junction nucleotides: 7. This CDR3 is 16 amino acids long. Germline V lookup: CDR1 MDHEN, CDR2 SYDVKM. CDR3 DNA: TGTGCCAGCAGGGAGACGGGACTAGCGGGAAACAATGAGCAGTTCTTC. Protein product: CASRETGLAGNNEQFF.

V gene TRBV6-2 or TRBV6-3 combines with J gene TRBJ1-2; the match to TRBD1 covers 7 bases. Germline values: CDR1 MNHEY, CDR2 SVGEGT. Trimming took 5 bases from V and 4 from J; bases not matched to a gene: 10. CDR3 length: 15 residues. CDR3 protein: CASSNRQGQLYGYTF. CDR3 DNA sequence: TGTGCCAGCAGTAACCGACAGGGACAGCTCTATGGCTACACCTTC.

This clone showed up just a few times. The chain uses TRBV28 and TRBJ1-4; 10 nucleotides line up with TRBD1. The CDR3 has 15 amino acids. CDR1 MDHEN and CDR2 SYDVKM come from the germline V gene. V lost 7 bases, J lost 5 bases, and 7 bases stayed unmatched. CDR3 residues: CASNYGGQGNEKLFF. CDR3 in DNA: TGTGCCAGCAATTATGGGGGACAGGGGAATGAAAAACTGTTTTTT.

The gene calls are TRBV19 and TRBJ2-7, with D possibly matching TRBD2 (6 bases). CDR3 length: 18 residues. Germline V gene lookup returns CDR1 LNHDA and CDR2 SQIVND (reference sequence). V lost 3 bases, J lost 3 bases, and 24 bases lay in between. For the CDR3, the DNA is TGTGCCAGTAGTATTCGGGTTCTAGCGAACTCTCAGAACTACGAGCAGTACTTC. Its translation is CASSIRVLANSQNYEQYF.

V usage is TRBV4-3 and J usage is TRBJ2-7, with unresolved D. Looked up from germline, CDR1 is LGHNA and CDR2 is YSLEER. The V end lost 8 bases, the J end lost 0 bases, and 14 bases lay between the germline ends. The CDR3 extends over 14 amino acids. CDR3 protein: CASSSTLSSYEQYF. The CDR3, as DNA: TGCGCCAGCTCTTCGACTCTGAGCTCCTACGAGCAGTACTTC.

V usage is TRBV6-6 and J usage is TRBJ1-2; D unclear. The CDR3 spans 13 residues. V shed 2 bases and J shed 3 bases, with 7 bases lying between them. CDR1 is MNHNY, CDR2 SVGAGI, per germline (reference sequence). The CDR3 reads CASSYEVYYGYTF. CDR3 DNA sequence: TGTGCCAGCAGTTACGAGGTTTACTATGGCTACACCTTC.

V usage is TRBV19 and J usage is TRBJ2-3, with TRBD2 as a possible D gene (6 bases). The germline V gene has CDR1 LNHDA and CDR2 SQIVND (reference sequence). V lost 3 bases and J lost 3, with 16 bases in between. This CDR3 contains 16 residues. The CDR3 DNA reads as TGTGCCAGTAGTATTTCAGGCAGGGCGGGAACAGATACGCAGTATTTT. It translates to CASSISGRAGTDTQYF.

This clone showed up just a few times. This sequence joins TRBV24-1 and TRBJ2-3, with TRBD2 matching over 9 bases. The CDR3 is 15 amino acids. The J segment lost 4 bases and the V segment lost 5 bases, leaving 6 bases of the junction unmatched. CDR1 KGHDR and CDR2 SFDVKD come from the germline V gene. The CDR3 region has the DNA TGTGCCACCAGTGCAGGCGGGAGGGCTGCAGATACGCAGTATTTT. Amino acid sequence: CATSAGGRAADTQYF.